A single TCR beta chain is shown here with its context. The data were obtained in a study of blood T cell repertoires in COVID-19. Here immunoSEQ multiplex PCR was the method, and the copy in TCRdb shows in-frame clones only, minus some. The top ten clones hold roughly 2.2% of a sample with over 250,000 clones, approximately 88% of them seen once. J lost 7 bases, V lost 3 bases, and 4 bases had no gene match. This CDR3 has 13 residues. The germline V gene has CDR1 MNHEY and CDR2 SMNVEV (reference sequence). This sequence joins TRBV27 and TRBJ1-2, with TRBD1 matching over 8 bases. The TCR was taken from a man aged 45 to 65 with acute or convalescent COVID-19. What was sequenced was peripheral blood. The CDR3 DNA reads TGTGCCAGCAGTTTTCAGGGGGCGCGTGGCTACACCTTC. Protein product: CASSFQGARGYTF.